This record looks at one TCR beta chain sequence and its context. Its antigen remains unidentified. Sequenced material consisted of expressed TCRB transcripts (all of the isolated RNA was reverse transcribed). The assay was immunoSEQ multiplex PCR, and TCRdb's table has in-frame clones only and misses some. The sample shows over 700,000 clones, roughly 17% of them seen only once. This sample was taken from a study of beta chain features in type 1 diabetes. At the level of the study: Cell yields, gender and age were similar in healthy donors and patients. General study findings and limits: PCR, the amplification step, might favor shorter templates, equally in patients and controls. Shorter TCRB CDR3s, moderately but significantly so, marked every one of the four CD4+ subsets in Type 1 diabetes patients. VDJ junctions sequenced from type 1 diabetes patients showed fewer insertions and more deletions.

The CDR3 has 14 residues. Losses at the gene ends were 3 bases for V and 7 bases for J; bases not matched to a gene: 3. Germline V lookup: CDR1 SGHNT, CDR2 YENEEA. The specimen was naive CD4+ T cells from blood. This clonotype was obtained from a woman aged 18-35 years in good health. The V call is TRBV11-3, the J call TRBJ2-1; 10 nucleotides line up with TRBD2. The CDR3 coding sequence is TGTGCCAGCAGCTTCTCTAGCGGGAGTAATGAGCAGTTCTTC. Residues: CASSFSSGSNEQFF.